This TCR beta chain came from a study of technical replicates of blood from four donors. Some clones are missing from TCRdb's copy, which holds only in-frame ones; the method was immunoSEQ multiplex PCR. The sample has some 71,000 clones; about 96% are singletons. Trimming shortened V by 0 bases and J by 6 bases, and 10 bases separated the two germline ends. Germline loops: CDR1 SGHRS, CDR2 YFSETQ. The CDR3 runs 14 residues. This clone was seen only once. The chain links TRBV5-1 to TRBJ2-1; possibly TRBD2 for D (6 bases). This TCR derives from a human donor in good health. Material: T cells isolated from PBMCs. CDR3 bases: TGCGCCAGCAGCTTGGTAGGCGGGACCAATGAGCAGTTCTTC. Protein: CASSLVGGTNEQFF.